The T cell receptor beta chain described here comes from a study of T cells in Graves' hyperthyroidism and ophthalmopathy. Investigators excluded patients with uncontrolled infection, other autoimmune disease, pregnancy or lactation. This clonotype was seen at least ten times. Its specificity is not known. Researchers amplified the TCR beta CDR3 regions from RNA transcripts. The TCR CDR3 first-round RT-PCR relied on the HTBI primer set. TCRdb itself ran the multiplex PCR reads through MiXCR, one entry per CDR3 protein. The sample has more than 500,000 distinct CDR3 sequences, roughly 14% seen once; the top ten hold around 4.1%. This CDR3 region has 13 residues. Trimming took off 3 bases at V and 3 bases at J, with 8 bases between the two ends. Germline lookup yields CDR1 WNHNN and CDR2 SYGVQD (reference sequence). Study results and caveats: Most thyroid clonotypes with frequency above 0.001 were detected in blood.

The sample taken for sequencing was blood. The TCR originated in a woman aged 35 to 49 with Graves' ophthalmopathy. The chain has TRBV10-1 and TRBJ1-2, with TRBD1 as a possible D gene (5 bases). For the CDR3, the DNA is TGCGCCAGCAGTGAAGGGACGGACTATGGCTACACCTTC. Its translation is CASSEGTDYGYTF.